This is a list of T cell receptor beta chains from one sample in a study of cytomegalovirus exposure and HLA in healthy donors. Sequenced by immunoSEQ multiplex PCR; TCRdb stores in-frame clones only, minus some. Its table lists 130,000 to 150,000 clones. Sequencing was performed on PBMCs. The origin of the receptors is a man aged 40-55 years in good health and CMV-seronegative. Both conserved end residues are trimmed from each CDR3.

V | CDR3
TRBV27 | ASSFAGGAGGYT
TRBV18 | ASSPIRDSIDEQY
TRBV7-2 | ASSIRGGPQETQY
TRBV20-1 | SGGSGNEQY
TRBV11-2 | ASSSDRLPLGNTEAF
TRBV9 | ASSADTTDTQY
TRBV19 | ASSMGGYQPQH
TRBV19 | ASSTIGSSNQPQH
TRBV7-2 | ASSLKRNGGEQY
TRBV19 | ASSIQGIQETQY
TRBV29-1 | SGGQRDTGELF
TRBV9 | ASSVGATNEKLF
TRBV19 | ASSIEGGATDTQY
TRBV19 | ASSPGVDYEQY
TRBV28 | ASSPATTGTEAF
TRBV4-1 | ASSQNPGINEKLF
TRBV5-6 | ASSPPGLRNSPLH
TRBV5-6 | ASSLEDRGQF
TRBV2 | ASSRQGKGYT
TRBV10-3 | AISPGLTSGGANEQF
TRBV28 | ASEPVRSGELF
TRBV9 | ASSAPLTSGGKDTQY
TRBV7-8 | ASSELEKLF
TRBV28 | ASRSTGVRNEQF
TRBV7-9 | ASSFTYEQY
TRBV14 | ASSQAGSYEQY
TRBV9 | ASSPDRGNIQY
TRBV16 | ASSQYSNRGTEAF
TRBV4-2 | ASSSPGQNYGYT
TRBV9 | ASSVAGTSGELGSQY
TRBV7-9 | ASSLAGATDTQY
TRBV6-1 | ASSAGQGAISIYEQY
TRBV5-1 | ASSSGQVDSPLH
TRBV9 | ASSARFEEADTQY
TRBV27 | ASSAQGGDTEAF
TRBV10-3 | AISDREANQPQH
TRBV7-3 | ASSFGRGSSYGYT
TRBV27 | ASSLAGHEQY
TRBV5-4 | ASSGQGYEQY
TRBV5-1 | ASSLASGTGDYGYT
TRBV6-1 | ASIERGGVGTEAF
TRBV5-1 | ASSFGIAYGYT
TRBV7-9 | ASTLADTQY